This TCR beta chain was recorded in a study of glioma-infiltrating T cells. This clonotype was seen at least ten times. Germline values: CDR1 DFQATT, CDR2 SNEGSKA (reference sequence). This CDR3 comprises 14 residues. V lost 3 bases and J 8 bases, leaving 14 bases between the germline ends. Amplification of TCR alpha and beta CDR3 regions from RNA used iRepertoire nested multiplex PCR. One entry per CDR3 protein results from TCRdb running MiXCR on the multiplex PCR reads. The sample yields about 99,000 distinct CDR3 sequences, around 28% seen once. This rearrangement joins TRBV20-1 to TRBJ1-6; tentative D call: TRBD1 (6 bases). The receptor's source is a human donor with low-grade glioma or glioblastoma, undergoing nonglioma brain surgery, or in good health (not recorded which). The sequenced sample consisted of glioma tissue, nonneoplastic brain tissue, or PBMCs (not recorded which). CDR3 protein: CSASSGAGDSPLHF. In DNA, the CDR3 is TGCAGTGCTAGTTCGGGGGCGGGCGATTCACCCCTCCACTTT.